The 4 T cell receptor beta chains reported below all come from one sample, sequenced in a study of Graves' ophthalmopathy and Graves' hyperthyroidism. The authors amplified TCR beta CDR3 regions, and they did so from RNA transcripts for repertoire sequencing. The first-round RT-PCR employed HTBI primers together with the Qiagen OneStep RT-PCR kit. A multiplex PCR was then performed as the second round. Each CDR3 protein is one row after TCRdb ran MiXCR on the multiplex PCR reads. This sample has about 590,000 distinct CDR3 sequences; less than 40% occur once, and the top ten carry about 4.2%. Sequences were obtained from peripheral blood or thyroid tissue (not recorded which). The receptors shown here come from an adult man with Graves' hyperthyroidism.

This clonotype was seen just once. A much larger clone sits a single nucleotide away, making a read error possible. J is TRBJ2-7 and V is TRBV10-3, with D possibly matching TRBD2 (6 bases). This CDR3 comprises 16 residues. Germline loops: CDR1 ENHRY, CDR2 SYGVKD. The CDR3 protein is CASSSAGRSPTYEQYF. The DNA for the CDR3 is TGTGCCAGCAGTTCAGCAGGGAGGTCCCCCACCTACGAGCAGTACTTC.

This chain uses TRBV5-1 with TRBJ1-2; maybe TRBD1 (5 bases). Germline CDR1 SGHRS, CDR2 YFSETQ. V was trimmed by 0 bases and J by 7 bases, leaving 13 bases between them. This CDR3 has 14 amino acids. The CDR3 DNA sequence: TGCGCCAGCAGCTTGGCGCAGGGAGTTGGTGGCTACACCTTC. Amino acid sequence: CASSLAQGVGGYTF.

J is TRBJ2-7 and V is TRBV7-9; 9 bases line up with TRBD1. This CDR3 is 13 amino acids long. The V gene end was trimmed by 7 bases and the J gene end by 6 bases; junction bases not matched to a gene: 7. The germline CDR1 and CDR2 sequences are SEHNR and FQNEAQ (reference sequence). CDR3 protein: CASNPEQGAEQYF. The CDR3 bases are TGTGCCAGCAACCCAGAACAGGGGGCCGAGCAGTACTTC.

Here the CDR3 reads CSAPWGQGGTDTQYF. Written as DNA, the CDR3 is TGCAGTGCTCCTTGGGGACAGGGGGGAACAGATACGCAGTATTTT. This chain uses TRBV20-1 with TRBJ2-3; TRBD1 matches 11 bases. The germline CDR1 and CDR2 sequences are DFQATT and SNEGSKA (reference sequence). This CDR3 is 15 amino acids long. Trimming cost V 5 bases and J 3 bases; bases outside gene matches: 7.